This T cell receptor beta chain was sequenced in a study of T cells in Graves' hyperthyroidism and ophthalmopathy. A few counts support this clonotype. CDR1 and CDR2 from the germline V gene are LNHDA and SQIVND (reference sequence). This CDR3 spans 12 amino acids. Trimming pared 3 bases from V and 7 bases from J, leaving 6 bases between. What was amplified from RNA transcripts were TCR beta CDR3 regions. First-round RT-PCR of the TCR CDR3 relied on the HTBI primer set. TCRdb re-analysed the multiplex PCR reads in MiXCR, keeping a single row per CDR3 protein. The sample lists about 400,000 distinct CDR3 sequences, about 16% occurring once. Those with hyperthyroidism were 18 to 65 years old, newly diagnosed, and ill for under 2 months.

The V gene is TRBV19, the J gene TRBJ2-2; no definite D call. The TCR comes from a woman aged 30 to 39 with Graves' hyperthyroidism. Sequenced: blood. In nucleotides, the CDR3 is TGTGCCAGTAGTATGTTCGGCGGGGAGCTGTTTTTT. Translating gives CASSMFGGELFF.